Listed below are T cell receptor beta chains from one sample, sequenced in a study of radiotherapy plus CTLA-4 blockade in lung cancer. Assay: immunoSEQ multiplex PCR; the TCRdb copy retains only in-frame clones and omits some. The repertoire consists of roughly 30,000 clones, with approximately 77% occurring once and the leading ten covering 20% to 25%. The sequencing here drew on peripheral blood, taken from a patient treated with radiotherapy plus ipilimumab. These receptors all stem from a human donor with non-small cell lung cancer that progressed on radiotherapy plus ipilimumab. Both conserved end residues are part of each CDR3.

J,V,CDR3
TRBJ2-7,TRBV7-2,CASTKAGGSYEQYF
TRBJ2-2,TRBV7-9,CASSSGQGNTGELFF
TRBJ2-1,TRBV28,CATETSDTYNEQFF
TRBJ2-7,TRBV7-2,CASSPSYEQYF
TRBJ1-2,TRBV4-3,CASSQDLHSYGYIF
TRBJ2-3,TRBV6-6,CASSKDRSTDTQYF
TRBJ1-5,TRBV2,CASRALSSGQPQHF
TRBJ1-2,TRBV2,CASSEQGAPTYGYTF
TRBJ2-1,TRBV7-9,CASSLGGTRLKEVFF
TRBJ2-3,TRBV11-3,CASSLGNVFTDTQYF
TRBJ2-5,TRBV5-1,CASSRTTLTGETQYF
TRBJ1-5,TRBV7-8,CASTPSGQGPNQPQHF
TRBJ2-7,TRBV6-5,CASSYPGPYEQYF
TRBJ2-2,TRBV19,CASKAGVNTGELFF
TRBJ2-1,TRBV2,CASSELGRLAGENSYNEQFF
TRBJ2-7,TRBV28,CASSLGAYSYEQYF
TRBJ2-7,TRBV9,CASSVGDGEQYF
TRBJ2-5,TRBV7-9,CASSLEGAWGSGTQYF
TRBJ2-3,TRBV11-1,CASSGRASGRDTQYF
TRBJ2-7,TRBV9,CASSVDGLANYEQYF
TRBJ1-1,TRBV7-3,CASSLSLNTEAFF
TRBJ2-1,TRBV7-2,CASSLQGELAVPQFF
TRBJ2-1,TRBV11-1,CASSLRAGDRGRGEQFF
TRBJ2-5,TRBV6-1,CASGRAGVLGETQYF
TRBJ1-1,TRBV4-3,CASSQDRGVGWDTEAFF
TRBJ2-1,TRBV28,CASSTYRGEWNEQFF
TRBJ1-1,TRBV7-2,CASSFYREAFF
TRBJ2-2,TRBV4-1,CASSQLSGVVTGELFF
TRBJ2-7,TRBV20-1,CSARDNEQYF
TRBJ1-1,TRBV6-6,CASSSAGLTEAFF
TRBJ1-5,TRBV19,CASSIDRLAGQPQHF
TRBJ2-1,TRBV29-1,CSSNTGGYNEQFF
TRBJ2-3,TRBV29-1,CSVEFTGASADTQYF
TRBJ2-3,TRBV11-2,CASSLGPSASTDTQYF
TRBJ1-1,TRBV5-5,CASSGTRDTEAFF
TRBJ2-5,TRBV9,CASSGGLGQVQETQYF
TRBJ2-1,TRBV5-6,CASRFGTSGSNEQFF
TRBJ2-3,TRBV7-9,CASSPSLAGDTQYF
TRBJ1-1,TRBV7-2,CASSLGGTGATEAFF
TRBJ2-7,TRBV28,CASKSRDRFAYEQYF
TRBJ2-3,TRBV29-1,CSVLAGGRTDTQYF
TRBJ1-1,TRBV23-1,CASSLNPPGRPTNTEAFF
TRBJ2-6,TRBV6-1,CASSVGGGSGANVLTF
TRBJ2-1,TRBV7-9,CASSLVPRKFF
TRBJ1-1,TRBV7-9,CASRAGNTEAFF
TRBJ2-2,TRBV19,CASSPGLAGGTGELFF